Given below is one TCR beta chain in context. What it binds is unknown. These data come from a study of OX40 agonist ivuxolimab in advanced cancers. General study findings and limits: CD8+ T cells were the subset that, on average, had more expanded clones than CD4+. Dosing at 0.1 to 3.0 mg/kg was accompanied by clonal expansion of CD4+ and CD8+ blood T cells by week 6.

The V end was cut by 8 bases, the J end by 4 bases, with 17 bases between. This CDR3 has 14 residues. Germline V gives CDR1 MDHEN, CDR2 SYDVKM. TCRdb's copy holds only in-frame clones and misses some; the assay was immunoSEQ multiplex PCR. The profile shows some 77,000 clones, roughly 86% of them singletons. The sequence was obtained from an adult with an advanced solid tumor such as melanoma, head and neck, liver or kidney cancer. Material: CD4+ or CD8+ T cells sorted from blood, obtained in a trial of the OX40 agonist ivuxolimab. The chain has TRBV28 and TRBJ2-5, with unresolved D. The CDR3 loop is CASCPGRLGETQYF. The CDR3 DNA reads as TGTGCCAGCTGTCCTGGGCGTCTGGGAGAGACCCAGTACTTC.